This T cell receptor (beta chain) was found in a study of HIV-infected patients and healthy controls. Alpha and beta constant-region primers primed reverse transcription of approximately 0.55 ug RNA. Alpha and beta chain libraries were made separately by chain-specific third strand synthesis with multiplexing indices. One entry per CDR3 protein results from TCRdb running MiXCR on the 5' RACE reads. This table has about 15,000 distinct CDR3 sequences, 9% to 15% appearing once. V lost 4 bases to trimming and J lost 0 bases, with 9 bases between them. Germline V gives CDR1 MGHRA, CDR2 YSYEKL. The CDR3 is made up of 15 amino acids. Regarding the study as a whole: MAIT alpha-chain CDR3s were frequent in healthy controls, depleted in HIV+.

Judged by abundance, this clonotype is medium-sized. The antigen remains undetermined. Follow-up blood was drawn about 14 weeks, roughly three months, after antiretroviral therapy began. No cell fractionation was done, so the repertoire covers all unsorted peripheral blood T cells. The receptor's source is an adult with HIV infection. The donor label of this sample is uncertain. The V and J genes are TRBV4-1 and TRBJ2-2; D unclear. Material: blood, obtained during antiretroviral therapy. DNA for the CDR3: TGCGCCAGCAGCCCCTACAGCTCGAACACCGGGGAGCTGTTTTTT. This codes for CASSPYSSNTGELFF.